This is a list of T cell receptor beta chains from one sample in a study of blood T cell repertoires in COVID-19. TCRdb keeps only in-frame clones here, not all; method: immunoSEQ multiplex PCR. The repertoire holds around 160,000 clones, with 84% as singletons. The sequencing input was peripheral blood. Every receptor here comes from a human donor in a cohort sampled during active COVID-19. Each CDR3 is given with its conserved first and last residue. Fields, in order: clone size, V gene, D gene, J gene, CDR3 protein, CDR3 DNA. A D gene is named only where the DNA matches it firmly. Clone size is given for some rows only: seen once, a few or many times, or a class if the clone is expanded.

clone_size: once
v_call: TRBV3-1/TRBV3-2
d_call: .
j_call: TRBJ1-1
cdr3_aa: CASSRRLSVVNTEAFF
cdr3_nt: TGTGCCAGCAGCCGCAGGTTGTCTGTGGTAAACACTGAAGCTTTCTTT

clone_size: few
v_call: TRBV9
d_call: .
j_call: TRBJ1-5
cdr3_aa: CASSVDGENQPQHF
cdr3_nt: TGTGCCAGCAGCGTCGACGGGGAAAATCAGCCCCAGCATTTT

clone_size: .
v_call: TRBV6-2/TRBV6-3
d_call: TRBD2
j_call: TRBJ2-7
cdr3_aa: CASSIRTSRLEQYF
cdr3_nt: TGTGCCAGCAGTATTCGGACTAGCCGGTTGGAGCAGTACTTC

clone_size: .
v_call: TRBV14
d_call: .
j_call: TRBJ2-7
cdr3_aa: CASSLFLYEQYF
cdr3_nt: TGTGCCAGCAGCCTATTCCTCTACGAGCAGTACTTC

clone_size: .
v_call: TRBV20-1
d_call: .
j_call: TRBJ1-2
cdr3_aa: CSASPTAANYGYTF
cdr3_nt: TGCAGTGCCAGTCCTACAGCGGCCAACTATGGCTACACCTTC

clone_size: .
v_call: TRBV5-1
d_call: .
j_call: TRBJ2-3
cdr3_aa: CASSMGVGTSTDTQYF
cdr3_nt: TGCGCCAGCAGCATGGGAGTCGGGACTAGCACAGATACGCAGTATTTT

clone_size: once
v_call: TRBV5-1
d_call: TRBD2
j_call: TRBJ2-7
cdr3_aa: CASSFPSGDSYEQYF
cdr3_nt: TGCGCCAGCAGCTTCCCTAGCGGGGACTCCTACGAGCAGTACTTC

clone_size: .
v_call: TRBV11-3
d_call: .
j_call: TRBJ2-1
cdr3_aa: CASTEGGADDNEQFF
cdr3_nt: TGTGCCAGCACCGAGGGGGGGGCGGATGACAATGAGCAGTTCTTC

clone_size: .
v_call: TRBV28
d_call: .
j_call: TRBJ1-5
cdr3_aa: CASKVQGNQPQHF
cdr3_nt: TGTGCCAGCAAGGTACAGGGCAATCAGCCCCAGCATTTT

clone_size: once
v_call: TRBV29-1
d_call: .
j_call: TRBJ2-2
cdr3_aa: CSVNRNGDTGELFF
cdr3_nt: TGCAGCGTTAATAGAAACGGGGACACCGGGGAGCTGTTTTTT

clone_size: .
v_call: TRBV6-2/TRBV6-3
d_call: .
j_call: TRBJ1-5
cdr3_aa: CASSYSRGPQHF
cdr3_nt: TGTGCCAGCAGTTACTCACGGGGGCCCCAGCATTTT

clone_size: few
v_call: TRBV27
d_call: TRBD1
j_call: TRBJ1-1
cdr3_aa: CASNSRTGIRAFF
cdr3_nt: TGTGCCAGCAACTCGCGGACAGGGATTAGAGCTTTCTTT

clone_size: .
v_call: TRBV2
d_call: .
j_call: TRBJ2-2
cdr3_aa: CASILGGELFF
cdr3_nt: TGTGCCAGCATACTTGGCGGGGAGCTGTTTTTT

clone_size: once
v_call: TRBV7-2
d_call: TRBD1
j_call: TRBJ1-2
cdr3_aa: CASSPGGTGGAAGYTF
cdr3_nt: TGTGCCAGCAGCCCGGGGGGGACAGGGGGCGCGGCCGGCTACACCTTC

clone_size: .
v_call: TRBV5-1
d_call: TRBD1
j_call: TRBJ1-2
cdr3_aa: CASSPTGQGNIGYTF
cdr3_nt: TGCGCCAGCAGCCCAACCGGACAGGGTAATATCGGCTACACCTTC

clone_size: once
v_call: TRBV7-9
d_call: .
j_call: TRBJ1-6
cdr3_aa: CASSLGPGYNSPLHF
cdr3_nt: TGTGCCAGCAGCCTCGGGCCGGGGTATAATTCACCCCTCCACTTT

clone_size: .
v_call: TRBV6-6
d_call: .
j_call: TRBJ1-3
cdr3_aa: CASTPGSSGNTIYF
cdr3_nt: TGTGCCAGCACCCCTGGTAGCTCTGGAAACACCATATATTTT

clone_size: .
v_call: TRBV5-8
d_call: .
j_call: TRBJ2-3
cdr3_aa: CASSLAGVGTDTQYF
cdr3_nt: TGTGCCAGCAGCTTGGCAGGGGTTGGGACAGATACGCAGTATTTT

clone_size: .
v_call: TRBV28
d_call: TRBD1
j_call: TRBJ2-1
cdr3_aa: CASRPGQSYNEQFF
cdr3_nt: TGTGCCAGCAGACCGGGACAGTCCTACAATGAGCAGTTCTTC

clone_size: .
v_call: TRBV6-2/TRBV6-3
d_call: TRBD2
j_call: TRBJ2-1
cdr3_aa: CASSYVTSGGQHYNEQFF
cdr3_nt: TGTGCCAGCAGTTACGTGACTAGCGGGGGCCAACACTACAATGAGCAGTTCTTC

clone_size: .
v_call: TRBV21-1
d_call: .
j_call: TRBJ1-1
cdr3_aa: CASSKALGDKVLNTEAFF
cdr3_nt: TGTGCCAGCAGCAAAGCGCTAGGGGACAAGGTTTTGAACACTGAAGCTTTCTTT

clone_size: .
v_call: TRBV11-2
d_call: .
j_call: TRBJ2-1
cdr3_aa: CASSDGRKSYNEQFF
cdr3_nt: TGTGCCAGCAGCGATGGGAGGAAATCCTACAATGAGCAGTTCTTC

clone_size: .
v_call: TRBV2
d_call: TRBD1
j_call: TRBJ2-2
cdr3_aa: CASRKDRAGTGELFF
cdr3_nt: TGTGCCAGCAGGAAGGACAGGGCGGGCACCGGGGAGCTGTTTTTT